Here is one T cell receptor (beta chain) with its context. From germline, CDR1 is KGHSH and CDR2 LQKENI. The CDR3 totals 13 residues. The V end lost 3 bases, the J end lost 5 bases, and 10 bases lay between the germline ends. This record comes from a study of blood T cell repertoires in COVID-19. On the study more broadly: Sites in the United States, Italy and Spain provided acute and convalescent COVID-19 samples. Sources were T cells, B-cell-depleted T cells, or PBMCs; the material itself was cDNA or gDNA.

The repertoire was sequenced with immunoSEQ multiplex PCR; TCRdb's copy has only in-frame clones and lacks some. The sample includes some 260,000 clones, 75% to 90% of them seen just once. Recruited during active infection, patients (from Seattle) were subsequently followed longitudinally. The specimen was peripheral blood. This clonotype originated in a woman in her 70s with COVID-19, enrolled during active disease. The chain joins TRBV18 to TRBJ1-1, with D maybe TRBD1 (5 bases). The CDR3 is CASSPGEGTEAFF. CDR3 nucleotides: TGTGCCAGCTCACCGGGGGAGGGGACTGAAGCTTTCTTT.